The 22 T cell receptor beta chains below all came from one sample that was sequenced in a study of T cell responses to AZD1222 COVID-19 vaccine. The method was immunoSEQ multiplex PCR; TCRdb's version includes in-frame clones alone and lacks a portion of them. The top ten clones hold around 4.5% of a sample with about 77,000 clones, about 92% of them seen once. Sequenced here: peripheral blood, sampled 28 days after the second AZD1222 dose. Every receptor here comes from an adult who received the AZD1222 COVID-19 vaccine.

The genes are TRBV19 and TRBJ1-6; D remains unclear. This CDR3 is built from 15 residues. V was cut by 4 bases and J by 0 bases, with 7 bases left in between. Germline V lookup: CDR1 LNHDA, CDR2 SQIVND (reference sequence). CDR3 in amino acids: CASSSRSSYNSPLHF. The CDR3, as DNA: TGTGCCAGTAGTAGCCGAAGCTCCTATAATTCACCCCTCCACTTT.

V usage is TRBV18 and J usage is TRBJ1-2; D gene ambiguous. CDR1 and CDR2 (germline): KGHSH, LQKENI. V was trimmed by 4 bases and J by 3 bases, leaving 9 bases between them. CDR3 length equals 13 residues. The CDR3 sequence is CASSLPEDYGYTF. The CDR3 DNA follows: TGTGCCAGCTCACTCCCTGAGGACTATGGCTACACCTTC.

The chain carries TRBV3-1 (or the pseudogene TRBV3-2) and TRBJ2-3; 8 bases line up with TRBD2. This CDR3 region has 20 residues. J lost 0 bases, V lost 5 bases, and 19 bases had no gene match. Germline V gives CDR1 LGHDT, CDR2 YNNKEL (reference sequence). This CDR3 is CASSKPGLVSGGISTDTQYF. CDR3 nucleotides: TGTGCCAGCAGCAAACCGGGACTAGTTTCCGGGGGGATTAGCACAGATACGCAGTATTTT.

The V gene is TRBV19, the J gene TRBJ1-3, with D tentatively TRBD1 (6 bases). V lost 5 bases and J 0 bases, leaving 11 bases between the germline ends. The length of the CDR3 is 15 residues. The germline gives CDR1 LNHDA, CDR2 SQIVND (reference sequence). The CDR3 bases are TGTGCCAGTAGTGCACAGGGTGACTCTGGAAACACCATATATTTT. This codes for CASSAQGDSGNTIYF.

The V and J genes are TRBV6-4 and TRBJ2-3; TRBD1 matches 9 bases. The germline V gene encodes CDR1 MRHNA and CDR2 SNTAGT. This CDR3 spans 15 amino acids. V dropped 3 bases and J dropped 0; count of bases not matched to a gene: 1. This chain's CDR3 is CASSDGTGSTDTQYF. Here the CDR3 DNA reads TGTGCCAGCAGTGATGGGACAGGGAGCACAGATACGCAGTATTTT.

The gene calls are TRBV18 and TRBJ2-2, with unresolved D. The CDR3 is 13 amino acids. V gave up 0 bases and J gave up 5 bases, with 4 bases separating them. The germline CDR1 and CDR2 sequences are KGHSH and LQKENI. This chain's CDR3 is CASSPPSTGELFF. CDR3 nucleotides: TGTGCCAGCTCACCACCGTCGACCGGGGAGCTGTTTTTT.

The rearrangement links TRBV2 to TRBJ1-6; no firm D call. The CDR3 length is 15 residues. Germline values: CDR1 SNHLY, CDR2 FYNNEI. V lost 3 bases and J 10 bases, leaving 16 bases between the germline ends. CDR3 in DNA: TGTGCCAGCAGTGAGGTACAGCGAGTTGACTCACCCCTCCACTTT. Its translation: CASSEVQRVDSPLHF.

The V call is TRBV6-1, the J call TRBJ1-2; no reliable D call. Germline assignment: CDR1 MNHNS and CDR2 SASEGT. The V gene lost 0 bases and the J gene lost 4 bases, with 12 bases spanning the gap. The CDR3 sequence is 15 residues long. CDR3 region: CASSEAPGRSYGYTF. CDR3 sequence (DNA): TGTGCCAGCAGTGAAGCGCCGGGCAGGAGCTATGGCTACACCTTC.

This clone was seen a single time. The chain is built from TRBV7-9 and TRBJ1-6, with 12 bases that match TRBD1. The CDR3 consists of 16 residues. With V trimmed by 4 bases and J by 7 bases, 5 bases remained unmatched. CDR1 SEHNR and CDR2 FQNEAQ come from the germline V gene (reference sequence). The CDR3 nucleotides read TGTGCCAGCAGCTCCGGGACAGGGGGCTCGAATTCACCCCTCCACTTT. Amino acid sequence: CASSSGTGGSNSPLHF.

The V and J genes are TRBV4-1 and TRBJ2-3; 8 bases agree with TRBD1. CDR3 length equals 16 residues. Germline V gene sequence: CDR1 MGHRA, CDR2 YSYEKL. Germline trimming cut 3 bases from V and 4 bases from J; bases unmatched to any gene: 9. CDR3 residues: CASSHPGTGPADTQYF. In nucleotides, the CDR3 is TGCGCCAGCAGCCACCCCGGGACAGGCCCTGCAGATACGCAGTATTTT.

V usage is TRBV7-2 and J usage is TRBJ2-3; D may be TRBD1 (6 bases). Germline CDR1 and CDR2: SGHTA and FQGNSA. Deletions cut 0 bases from V and 2 bases from J, with 9 bases between. The CDR3 runs to 15 residues. The CDR3: CASSLAGANTDTQYF. The CDR3 DNA is TGTGCCAGCAGCTTAGCGGGGGCGAACACAGATACGCAGTATTTT. Full variable domain (outside the CDR3, taken from reference TRBV7-2 and TRBJ2-3): GAGVSQSPSNKVTEKGKDVELRCDPISGHTALYWYRQSLGQGLEFLIYFQGNSAPDKSGLPSDRFSAERTGGSVSTLTIQRTQQEDSAVYLCASSLAGANTDTQYFGPGTRLTVL.

The rearrangement uses TRBV19 and TRBJ1-1; D is uncertain. The CDR3 spans 12 residues. CDR1 is LNHDA and CDR2 is SQIVND in the germline V gene (reference sequence). V lost 6 bases and J 8 bases, leaving 13 bases between the germline ends. As DNA, the CDR3 is TGTGCCAGTAGCCAAGGACGGGCCGAAGCTTTCTTT. It yields the protein CASSQGRAEAFF. The complete variable domain, with remaining parts taken from reference TRBV19 and TRBJ1-1, reads DGGITQSPKYLFRKEGQNVTLSCEQNLNHDAMYWYRQDPGQGLRLIYYSQIVNDFQKGDIAEGYSVSREKKESFPLTVTSAQKNPTAFYLCASSQGRAEAFFGQGTRLTVV.

The chain combines TRBV18 with TRBJ1-6; TRBD1 matches 8 bases. The J segment lost 10 bases and the V segment lost 3 bases, leaving 8 bases of the junction unmatched. The CDR3 is made up of 15 amino acids. Germline lookup yields CDR1 KGHSH and CDR2 LQKENI. The CDR3 spells CASSPGRGHGSPLHF. DNA of the CDR3: TGTGCCAGCTCACCGGGCAGGGGGCATGGATCACCCCTCCACTTT.

J is TRBJ1-2 and V is TRBV5-1; the match to TRBD1 covers 9 bases. The length of the CDR3 is 14 residues. The germline CDR1 and CDR2 sequences are SGHRS and YFSETQ. V gave up 1 base and J gave up 6 bases; unmatched junction bases: 4. DNA for the CDR3: TGCGCCAGCAGCTTGAACAGGGGGCAGGATGGCTACACCTTC. Residues: CASSLNRGQDGYTF.

This clone was found a few times. This chain uses TRBV19 with TRBJ2-5; D assignment may be TRBD1 or TRBD2 (6 bases each). Germline lookup yields CDR1 LNHDA and CDR2 SQIVND (reference sequence). The V gene lost 5 bases and the J gene lost 3 bases, with 22 bases spanning the gap. CDR3 length: 17 amino acids. The DNA of the CDR3 is TGTGCCAGTAGTCTGGAGGTGTTGGGGGGCGCGGAAGAGACCCAGTACTTC. The encoded protein is CASSLEVLGGAEETQYF. Full variable domain (remainder filled in from reference TRBV19 and TRBJ2-5): DGGITQSPKYLFRKEGQNVTLSCEQNLNHDAMYWYRQDPGQGLRLIYYSQIVNDFQKGDIAEGYSVSREKKESFPLTVTSAQKNPTAFYLCASSLEVLGGAEETQYFGPGTRLLVL.

This clone appeared a few times. The genes are TRBV4-3 and TRBJ1-2; unclear D gene. Trimming cost V 0 bases and J 1 base, with 9 bases left between them. Germline V CDR1 and CDR2: LGHNA, YSLEER. The CDR3 consists of 15 residues. The CDR3 DNA is TGCGCCAGCAGCCAAGATCCAGGTTTTAACTATGGCTACACCTTC. It yields the protein CASSQDPGFNYGYTF.

The gene calls are TRBV4-3 and TRBJ2-1, with 9 bases identical to TRBD2. Germline V gives CDR1 LGHNA, CDR2 YSLEER. Unmatched junction bases numbered 8, after V lost 3 bases and J lost 8 bases. This CDR3 contains 15 residues. CDR3 loop: CASSHPGLASHEQFF. CDR3 DNA sequence: TGCGCCAGCAGCCACCCGGGACTAGCTTCTCATGAGCAGTTCTTC.

The chain joins TRBV5-1 to TRBJ2-2; D is unresolved. The CDR3 totals 14 residues. Germline V gene lookup returns CDR1 SGHRS and CDR2 YFSETQ. With 4 bases removed from V and 8 bases from J, the gap between germline ends came to 15 bases. The CDR3, as DNA: TGCGCCAGCAGCCGAAGATCAGGCTTAGGGGAGCTGTTTTTT. Amino acid sequence: CASSRRSGLGELFF.

This chain links TRBV18 with TRBJ1-3; TRBD1 matches 11 bases. J lost 3 bases, V lost 3 bases, and 7 bases had no gene match. This CDR3 is built from 17 residues. The V gene's germline CDR1 is KGHSH and CDR2 LQKENI. This chain's CDR3 is CASSPFGQGALGNTIYF. As DNA, the CDR3 is TGTGCCAGCTCACCGTTCGGACAGGGGGCGCTTGGAAACACCATATATTTT.

This sequence joins TRBV3-1 (or the pseudogene TRBV3-2) and TRBJ1-5, with D unclear. Germline V gene sequence: CDR1 LGHDT, CDR2 YNNKEL (reference sequence). This CDR3 is built from 13 residues. Trimming took off 0 bases at V and 4 bases at J, with 4 bases between the two ends. The CDR3, as DNA: TGTGCCAGCAGCCAAGACTATAATCAGCCCCAGCATTTT. It encodes CASSQDYNQPQHF.

V and J are TRBV27 and TRBJ1-1; TRBD1 agrees at 7 bases. This CDR3 spans 14 amino acids. In germline, CDR1 is MNHEY, CDR2 SMNVEV (reference sequence). V lost 6 bases to trimming and J lost 0 bases; unmatched junction nucleotides: 4. The CDR3 DNA reads as TGTGCCAGCAGAGACAGGGCCATGAACACTGAAGCTTTCTTT. It is translated as CASRDRAMNTEAFF.

V is TRBV29-1 and J is TRBJ1-2; TRBD1 aligns across 12 bases. Germline lookup yields CDR1 SQVTM and CDR2 ANQGSEA. V shed 7 bases and J 8 bases; nucleotides not matched to a gene: 5. The CDR3 has 12 residues. For the CDR3, the DNA is TGCAGCGGCGGGACAGGGGGCAAGGGCTACACCTTC. Its protein product is CSGGTGGKGYTF. Together with reference TRBV29-1 and TRBJ1-2, the CDR3 gives the full variable domain: SAVISQKPSRDICQRGTSLTIQCQVDSQVTMMFWYRQQPGQSLTLIATANQGSEATYESGFVIDKFPISRPNLTFSTLTVSNMSPEDSSIYLCSGGTGGKGYTFGSGTRLTVV.